This passage covers 3 T cell receptor beta chains from one sample sequenced in a study of cytomegalovirus exposure and HLA in healthy donors. The PCR was carried out with 60 Vbeta primers and 13 Jbeta primers. Profiling relied on immunoSEQ multiplex PCR, and the TCRdb table lists in-frame clones only, not all of them. The sample carries 150,000 to 200,000 clones, 60% to 80% recorded once. Sequencing used PBMCs. Source of these receptors: a man in his forties in good health and CMV-seronegative.

This clone was seen a few times. CDR3 bases: TGTGCCAGCAGCTTGAGCAGGGAGGCAGATACGCAGTATTTT. Translating it yields CASSLSREADTQYF. The gene calls are TRBV5-4 and TRBJ2-3, with D possibly TRBD2 on 6 matching bases. Germline V gene data show CDR1 as SGHNT and CDR2 as YYREEE (reference sequence). The CDR3 contains 14 residues. V was cut by 1 base and J by 4 bases, with 10 bases left in between.

This chain joins TRBV5-1 and TRBJ1-2; 7 nucleotides match TRBD1. The CDR3 runs 14 residues. CDR1 is SGHRS, CDR2 YFSETQ, per germline. Unmatched junction bases numbered 7, after V lost 3 bases and J lost 5 bases. The DNA of the CDR3 is TGCGCCAGCAGCTCACTTGGACAGGAATATGGCTACACCTTC. It yields the protein CASSSLGQEYGYTF.

This clone was counted between two and nine times. This sequence joins TRBV19 and TRBJ2-1; possibly TRBD2 for D (5 bases). V dropped 4 bases and J dropped 6 bases, with 22 bases sitting between them. There are 17 residues in the CDR3. Germline V gene lookup returns CDR1 LNHDA and CDR2 SQIVND (reference sequence). The CDR3: CASSTGVRVVHGNEQFF. The CDR3 nucleotides are TGTGCCAGTAGTACCGGTGTGCGGGTGGTTCATGGCAATGAGCAGTTCTTC.